This T cell receptor (beta chain) was sequenced for a study of T cells after yellow fever vaccination. As for the study in general: The fractions with low cell numbers were processed using SMART-Seq v4 Ultra Low Input.

The CDR3 runs 16 residues. Germline-derived CDR1 and CDR2 are SEHNR and FQNEAQ (reference sequence). V lost 5 bases, J lost 6 bases, and 13 bases stayed unmatched. Study observations and caveats: There was a small share of clonotypes that showed up in both the CD4 and CD8 compartments. Boosting was followed by the reappearance of most primary-vaccination clones (96% CD4, around 90% CD8).

This clonotype appeared a few times. The authors made TCR cDNA by 5'RACE template switching, adding a universal primer site and UMIs. Using its own MiXCR run on the 5' RACE reads, TCRdb lists one record per CDR3 protein. The table has about 96,000 distinct CDR3 sequences, almost 9% seen once. This chain connects TRBV7-9 to TRBJ2-3; 8 bases are a match to TRBD1. This TCR was recovered from a man younger than 35 who received the YFV17D yellow fever vaccine. Source: CD8+ T cells not binding an NS4B(214-222) dextramer, sorted from PBMCs, taken around 16 days after the first yellow fever vaccination. Written as DNA, the CDR3 is TGTGCCAGCAGCACGAGGAGGACAGGGTTGGCGGATACGCAGTATTTT. Translated, it gives CASSTRRTGLADTQYF.